The T cell receptor (beta chain) described here comes from a study of vaccination and CD4 T cells after COVID-19 (dated 2022 in TCRdb). The study in broad terms: Every convalescent patient had a positive nasal swab PCR test for SARS-CoV-2, with mild disease in several patients and severe disease in one. Control cultures received a CEFX viral epitope pool as the positive control, an HIV-1 Nef peptide pool as the negative control, or no peptide. Post-vaccine blood samples were obtained a median of about 70 days after the second vaccine dose, with a range of about 13 to 241 days. In ten to eleven COVID-19 convalescent patients and a few infection-naive healthy vaccine recipients, the spike-specific CD4+ TCR repertoire before mRNA vaccination was compared with the repertoire after mRNA vaccination. Participants received two doses of either the Pfizer-BioNTech BNT162b2 vaccine (n=8) or the Moderna mRNA-1273 vaccine (n=2). Six males and four females were included in the convalescent cohort, with two Hispanic individuals, seven Caucasians, two Asians and one multiracial person represented. Post-COVID blood samples from convalescent patients were collected a median of around 100 days after diagnosis, with a range of about 35 to 161 days. The cultures were stimulated with overlapping spike peptide pools from SARS-CoV-2 and from the common cold coronaviruses HCoV-NL63, HCoV-OC43 and HCoV-229E. The paper as a whole reports these results and caveats: Nearly all vaccine-specific clones in convalescent patients (304 of 307) were mono-reactive for SARS-CoV-2 spike rather than cross-reactive with common cold coronaviruses. Although the median number of SARS-CoV-2-reactive clonotypes went up from approximately 20 after infection to around 40 after vaccination, the increase was not significant. In convalescent patients, a median about 90% of post-vaccine SARS-CoV-2-reactive clones were detected only after vaccination, and vaccine-specific priming was suggested by this finding. The study included relatively few convalescent patients and did not analyze early timepoints after natural infection.

The CDR3, cysteine through phenylalanine, is 15 amino acids long. Only CDR3 DNA remains: 45 bases, in frame from the first base. Sequences MNHNS (CDR1) and SASEGT (CDR2) are obtained from the germline V gene. At the junction V is shortened by 6 bases and J by 6 bases; bases outside the gene matches: 13. In the case of this clonotype: Its antigen is unknown. No much larger clone exists at a distance of one base, and base qualities are not known.

The treatment or condition label, as the study defines it: roughly 10-day PBMC culture with coronavirus spike peptide pools or control peptides (ViraFEST assay). The ViraFEST assay was used in the study, in which antigen-specific T cells were expanded with peptide pools and expanded clonotypes were subsequently identified by TCR sequencing. The positive SARS-CoV-2 PCR tests of the convalescent patients were dated from March to December 2020, before the Alpha, Beta and Delta variants emerged in the United States. Each well held some 2 million PBMCs cultured in IMDM containing roughly 5% human AB serum and 10 IU/ml IL-2, with about 9.4 ug/ml peptide pools added. On days 3 and 7, half of the culture medium was replaced with fresh IL-2-containing medium. After 10 days of culture, CD4+ T cells were isolated by negative selection using the EasySep CD4+ T cell isolation kit. PBMCs were separated from whole blood using Ficoll-Paque Plus gradient centrifugation and then either used fresh or cryopreserved at -140C. Triplicate wells were generally used for each culture condition.

Libraries were constructed by PCR. At the Johns Hopkins FTIC core, DNA from the cultured CD4+ T cells underwent TCR sequencing with the Oncomine TCR Beta short-read assay. The QIAamp micro DNA kit was used to extract genomic DNA from the cultured CD4+ T cells. Oncomine TCR Beta libraries from cultured CD4+ T cells were pooled with unique dual indexes and sequenced on an Illumina iSeq 100. Concerning the study's data processing: Non-productive sequences were filtered out, and CDR3s that did not start with C, did not end with F or W, or were shorter than 7 amino acids were discarded. Antigen-specific clonotypes were identified using the MANAFEST web application through comparison of peptide-stimulated wells with reference and other culture wells. Positive clones required FDR below 0.05, an odds ratio above 5, and productive frequency above 0.1% in at least two of three replicate wells. A clonotype counted as cross-reactive if it showed significant expansion both in the SARS-CoV-2 spike wells and in at least one common cold coronavirus spike condition. CDR3 homology was assessed with Levenshtein distances (stringdist) and unrooted phylogenetic trees (ape) in R version 3.6.1. The raw public data were reprocessed by TCRdb itself: fastp quality trimming at Q25, MiXCR clonotype calling, in-frame beta chains only. Rows are combined by CDR3 protein, so each entry shows the most common genes and DNA. These V and J calls rely on TCRdb rather than the paper's analysis. The sample records over 10,000 distinct CDR3 sequences, around 61% of which are singletons. The ten largest clones capture 15% to 20% of the sample.

Recombination linked TRBV6-1 to TRBJ2-7; 8 bases in between match TRBD1. The sequenced sample was CD4+ T cells from blood, cultured in vitro. The receptor comes from a human donor who had recovered from COVID-19. The CDR3 sequence is CASSRFGTGTGEQYF. The nucleotide sequence is given as TGTGCCAGCAGCCGGTTTGGGACAGGTACTGGCGAGCAGTACTTC.